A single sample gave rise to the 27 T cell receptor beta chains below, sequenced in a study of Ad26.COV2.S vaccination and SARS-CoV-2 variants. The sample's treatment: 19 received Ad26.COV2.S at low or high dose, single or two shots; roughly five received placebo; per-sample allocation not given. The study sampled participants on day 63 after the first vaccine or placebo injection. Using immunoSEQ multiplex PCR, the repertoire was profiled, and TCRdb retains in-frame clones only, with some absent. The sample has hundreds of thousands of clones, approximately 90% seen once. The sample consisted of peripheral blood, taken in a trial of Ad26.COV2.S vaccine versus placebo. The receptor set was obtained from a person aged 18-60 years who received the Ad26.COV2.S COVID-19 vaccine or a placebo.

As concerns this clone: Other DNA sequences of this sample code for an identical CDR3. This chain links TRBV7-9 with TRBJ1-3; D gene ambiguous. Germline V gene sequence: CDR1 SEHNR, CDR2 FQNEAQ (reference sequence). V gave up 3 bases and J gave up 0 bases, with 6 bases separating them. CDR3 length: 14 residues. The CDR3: CASSFPGSGNTIYF. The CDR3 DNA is TGTGCCAGCAGCTTTCCAGGCTCTGGAAACACCATATATTTT.

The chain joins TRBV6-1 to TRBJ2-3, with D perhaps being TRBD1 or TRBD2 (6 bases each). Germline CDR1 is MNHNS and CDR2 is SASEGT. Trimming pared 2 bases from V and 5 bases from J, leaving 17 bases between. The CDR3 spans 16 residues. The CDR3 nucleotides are TGTGCCAGCAGTGAAATGGTCGGGGGCATCGTAGATACGCAGTATTTT. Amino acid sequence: CASSEMVGGIVDTQYF.

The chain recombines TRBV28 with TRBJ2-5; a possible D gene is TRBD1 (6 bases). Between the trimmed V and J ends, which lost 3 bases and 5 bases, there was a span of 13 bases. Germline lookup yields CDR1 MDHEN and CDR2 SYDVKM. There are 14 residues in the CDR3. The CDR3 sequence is CASSFHRGLETQYF. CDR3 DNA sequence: TGTGCCAGCAGTTTTCATAGGGGGTTGGAGACCCAGTACTTC.

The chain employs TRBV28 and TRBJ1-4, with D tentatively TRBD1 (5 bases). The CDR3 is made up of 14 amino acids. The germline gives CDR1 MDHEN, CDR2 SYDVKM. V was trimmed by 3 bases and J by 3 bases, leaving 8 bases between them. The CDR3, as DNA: TGTGCCAGCAGTTTTGGGGGGGCTAATGAAAAACTGTTTTTT. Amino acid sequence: CASSFGGANEKLFF.

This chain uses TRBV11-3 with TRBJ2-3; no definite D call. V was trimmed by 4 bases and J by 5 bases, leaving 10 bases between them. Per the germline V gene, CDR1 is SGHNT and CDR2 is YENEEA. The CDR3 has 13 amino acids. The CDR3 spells CASSSAMGDTQYF. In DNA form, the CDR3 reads TGTGCCAGCAGCTCCGCTATGGGAGATACGCAGTATTTT.

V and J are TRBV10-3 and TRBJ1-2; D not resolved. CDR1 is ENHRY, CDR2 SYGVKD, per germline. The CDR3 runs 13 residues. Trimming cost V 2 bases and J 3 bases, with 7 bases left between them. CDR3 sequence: CAISEEPDYGYTF. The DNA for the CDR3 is TGTGCCATCAGTGAGGAGCCCGACTATGGCTACACCTTC.

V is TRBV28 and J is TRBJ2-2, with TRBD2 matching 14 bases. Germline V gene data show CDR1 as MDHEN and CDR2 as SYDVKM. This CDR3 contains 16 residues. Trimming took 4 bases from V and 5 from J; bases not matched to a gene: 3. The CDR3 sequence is CASSSRLAGGTGELFF. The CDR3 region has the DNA TGTGCCAGCAGTTCTAGACTAGCGGGGGGGACCGGGGAGCTGTTTTTT.

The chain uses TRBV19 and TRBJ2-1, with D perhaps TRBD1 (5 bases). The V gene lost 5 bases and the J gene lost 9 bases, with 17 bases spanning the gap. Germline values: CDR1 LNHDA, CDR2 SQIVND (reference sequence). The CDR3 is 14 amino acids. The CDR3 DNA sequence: TGTGCCAGTAGTCTGAACCTTGACAGTAGTGAGCAGTTCTTC. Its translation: CASSLNLDSSEQFF.

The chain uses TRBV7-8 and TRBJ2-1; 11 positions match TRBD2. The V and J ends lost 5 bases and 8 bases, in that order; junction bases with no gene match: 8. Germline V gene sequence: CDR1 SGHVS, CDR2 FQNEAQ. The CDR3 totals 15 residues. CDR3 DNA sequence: TGTGCCAGCAGCAGGGGGCTAGCGGGGGGAGATGAGCAGTTCTTC. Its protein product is CASSRGLAGGDEQFF.

CDR3 nucleotides: TGTGCCAGCAGCGTAGACCCGCGGGGTGGCACCGGGGAGCTGTTTTTT. Amino acid sequence: CASSVDPRGGTGELFF. V and J are TRBV9 and TRBJ2-2, with D possibly matching TRBD2 (6 bases). CDR1 is SGDLS and CDR2 is YYNGEE in the germline V gene. V gave up 0 bases and J gave up 4 bases, with 13 bases separating them. The CDR3 loop spans 16 amino acids.

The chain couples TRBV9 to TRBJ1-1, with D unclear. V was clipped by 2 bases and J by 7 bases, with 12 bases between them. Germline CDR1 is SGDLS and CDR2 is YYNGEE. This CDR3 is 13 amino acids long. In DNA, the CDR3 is TGTGCCAGCAGCGTGGAGTGGGAGGGTGAAGCTTTCTTT. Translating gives CASSVEWEGEAFF.

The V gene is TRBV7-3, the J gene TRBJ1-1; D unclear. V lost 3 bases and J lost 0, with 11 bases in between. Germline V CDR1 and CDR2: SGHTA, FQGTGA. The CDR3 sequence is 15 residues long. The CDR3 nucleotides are TGTGCCAGCAGCTTGGATCGACAAATGAACACTGAAGCTTTCTTT. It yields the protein CASSLDRQMNTEAFF. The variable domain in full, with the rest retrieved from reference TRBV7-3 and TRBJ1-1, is GAGVSQTPSNKVTEKGKYVELRCDPISGHTALYWYRQSLGQGPEFLIYFQGTGAADDSGLPNDRFFAVRPEGSVSTLKIQRTERGDSAVYLCASSLDRQMNTEAFFGQGTRLTVV.

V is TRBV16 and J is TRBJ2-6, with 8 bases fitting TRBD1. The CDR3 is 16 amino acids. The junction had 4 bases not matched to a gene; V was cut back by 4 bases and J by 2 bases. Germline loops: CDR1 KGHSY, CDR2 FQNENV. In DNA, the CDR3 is TGTGCCAGCAGCCGCCAGGACAGGGCTGGGGCCAACGTCCTGACTTTC. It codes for CASSRQDRAGANVLTF.

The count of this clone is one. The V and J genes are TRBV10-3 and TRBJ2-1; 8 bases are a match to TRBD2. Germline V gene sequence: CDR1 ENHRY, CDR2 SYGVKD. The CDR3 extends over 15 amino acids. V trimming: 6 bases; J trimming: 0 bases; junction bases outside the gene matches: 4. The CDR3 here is CAISERETSYNEQFF. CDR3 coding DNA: TGTGCCATCAGCGAGCGGGAGACCTCCTACAATGAGCAGTTCTTC.

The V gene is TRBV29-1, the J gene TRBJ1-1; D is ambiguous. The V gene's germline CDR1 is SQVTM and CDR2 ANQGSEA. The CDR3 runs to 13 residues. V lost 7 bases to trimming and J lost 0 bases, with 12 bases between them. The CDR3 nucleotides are TGCAGCGACCGACACGGAATGAACACTGAAGCTTTCTTT. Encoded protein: CSDRHGMNTEAFF.

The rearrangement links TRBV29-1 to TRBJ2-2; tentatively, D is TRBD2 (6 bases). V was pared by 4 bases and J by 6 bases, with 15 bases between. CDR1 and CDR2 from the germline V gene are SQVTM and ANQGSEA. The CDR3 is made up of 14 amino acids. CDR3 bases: TGCAGCGTTGGGGTTGGCGGGACCCCCGGGGAGCTGTTTTTT. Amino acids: CSVGVGGTPGELFF.

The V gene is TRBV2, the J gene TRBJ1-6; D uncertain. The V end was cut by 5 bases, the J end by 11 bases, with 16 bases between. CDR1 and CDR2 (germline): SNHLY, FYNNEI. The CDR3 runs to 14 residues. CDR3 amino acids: CASSPSSENPPLHF. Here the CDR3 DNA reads TGTGCCAGCAGTCCATCTAGCGAGAATCCACCCCTCCACTTT.

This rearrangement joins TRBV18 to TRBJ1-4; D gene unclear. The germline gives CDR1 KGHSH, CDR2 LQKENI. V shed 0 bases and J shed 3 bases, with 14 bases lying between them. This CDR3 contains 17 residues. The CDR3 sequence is CASSPPSPRGANEKLFF. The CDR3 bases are TGTGCCAGCTCACCACCCAGCCCTCGGGGAGCTAATGAAAAACTGTTTTTT.

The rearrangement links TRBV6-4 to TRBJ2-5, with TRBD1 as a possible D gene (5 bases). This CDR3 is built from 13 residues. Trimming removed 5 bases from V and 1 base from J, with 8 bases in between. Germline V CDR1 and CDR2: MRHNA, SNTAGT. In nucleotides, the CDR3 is TGTGCCAGCAGTTCGACAGCCCAAGAGACCCAGTACTTC. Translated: CASSSTAQETQYF.

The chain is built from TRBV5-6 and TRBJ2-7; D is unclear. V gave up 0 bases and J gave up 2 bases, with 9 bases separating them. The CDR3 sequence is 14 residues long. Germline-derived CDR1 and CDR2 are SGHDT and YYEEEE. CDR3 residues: CASSLERRPYEQYF. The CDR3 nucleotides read TGTGCCAGCAGCTTGGAGCGCCGACCCTACGAGCAGTACTTC.

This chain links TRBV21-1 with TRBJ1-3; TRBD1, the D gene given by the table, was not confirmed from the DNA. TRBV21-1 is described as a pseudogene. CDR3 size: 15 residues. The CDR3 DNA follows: TGTGCCAGCAGTAATAGGGGCGACTCTGGAAACACCATATATTTT. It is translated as CASSNRGDSGNTIYF.

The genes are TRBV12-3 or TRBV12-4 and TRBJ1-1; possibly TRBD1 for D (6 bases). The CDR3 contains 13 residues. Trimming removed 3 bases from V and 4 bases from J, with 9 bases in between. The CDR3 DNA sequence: TGTGCCAGCAGTTTCCGCAGGGGCACTGAAGCTTTCTTT. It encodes CASSFRRGTEAFF.

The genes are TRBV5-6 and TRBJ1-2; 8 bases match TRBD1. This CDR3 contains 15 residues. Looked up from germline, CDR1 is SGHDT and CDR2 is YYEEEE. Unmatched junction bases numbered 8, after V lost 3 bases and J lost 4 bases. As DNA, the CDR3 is TGTGCCAGCAGCTCGGGGACAGGCTACCTCTATGGCTACACCTTC. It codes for CASSSGTGYLYGYTF.

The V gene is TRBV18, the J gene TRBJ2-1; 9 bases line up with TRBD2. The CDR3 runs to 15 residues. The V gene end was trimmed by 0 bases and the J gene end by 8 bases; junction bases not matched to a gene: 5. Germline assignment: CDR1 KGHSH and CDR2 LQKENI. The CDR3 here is CASSPPSGSFYEQFF. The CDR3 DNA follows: TGTGCCAGCTCACCACCTAGCGGGAGTTTCTATGAGCAGTTCTTC.

CDR3 in DNA: TGTGCCAGCAGTTTACAGCCCCTAACTGAAGCTTTCTTT. This codes for CASSLQPLTEAFF. The V gene is TRBV12-3 or TRBV12-4, the J gene TRBJ1-1; D gene unclear. Trimming left V 2 bases short and J 5 bases short, with 9 bases between. This CDR3 is built from 13 residues.

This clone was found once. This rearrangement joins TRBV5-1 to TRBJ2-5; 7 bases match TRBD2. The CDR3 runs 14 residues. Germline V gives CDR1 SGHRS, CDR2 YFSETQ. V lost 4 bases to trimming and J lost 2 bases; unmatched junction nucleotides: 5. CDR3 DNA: TGCGCCAGCAGCACTACTAGCGTACAAGAGACCCAGTACTTC. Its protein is CASSTTSVQETQYF.

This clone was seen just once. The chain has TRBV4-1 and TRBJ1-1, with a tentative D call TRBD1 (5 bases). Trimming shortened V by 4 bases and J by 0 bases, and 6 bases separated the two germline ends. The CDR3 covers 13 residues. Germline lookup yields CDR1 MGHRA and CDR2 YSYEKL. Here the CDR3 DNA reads TGCGCCAGCAGCCGAGGGGTGAACACTGAAGCTTTCTTT. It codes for CASSRGVNTEAFF.